The next 25 T cell receptor beta chains were all read from a single sample in a study of T cell responses to AZD1222 COVID-19 vaccine. Produced via immunoSEQ multiplex PCR; TCRdb's table is partial and in-frame only. The data show about 120,000 clones, with under 85% seen just once and less than 8% held by the top ten. The sample was peripheral blood, taken on day 0 of AZD1222 vaccination. Receptors were obtained from an adult in good health.

This chain uses TRBV4-1 with TRBJ2-7, with TRBD1 identical over 9 bases. The better agreement between TRBJ2-5 and the DNA end casts doubt on the J call. Germline CDR1 MGHRA, CDR2 YSYEKL. The CDR3 is 14 amino acids. This CDR3 reads CASSQGDREETQYF. Here the CDR3 DNA reads TGCGCCAGCAGCCAAGGGGACAGGGAAGAGACCCAGTACTTC.

The chain employs TRBV19 and TRBJ1-5; D not certain. Per the germline V gene, CDR1 is LNHDA and CDR2 is SQIVND (reference sequence). The CDR3 contains 15 residues. The V end was cut by 9 bases, the J end by 7 bases, with 22 bases between. In DNA, the CDR3 is TGTGCCAGCTCCCCAAGCGGCGAATATTGGCAGCCCCAGCATTTT. This encodes CASSPSGEYWQPQHF.

Here the CDR3 reads CASSLWDASSPLHF. CDR3 in DNA: TGTGCCAGCAGTTTATGGGACGCCAGCTCACCCCTCCACTTT. V gene TRBV28 combines with J gene TRBJ1-6; D is undetermined. This CDR3 is built from 14 residues. CDR1 is MDHEN, CDR2 SYDVKM, per germline. The V end lost 0 bases, the J end lost 10 bases, and 10 bases lay between the germline ends.

There are a few counts of this clone. The V and J genes are TRBV4-2 and TRBJ1-1; perhaps TRBD1 as D (5 bases). The CDR3 has 16 residues. CDR1 is LGHNA, CDR2 YNFKEQ, per germline. Trimming stripped 0 bases from V and 0 bases from J, with 11 bases between. The CDR3, as DNA: TGTGCCAGCAGCCAAGAAGGGGCAGCTATGAACACTGAAGCTTTCTTT. This codes for CASSQEGAAMNTEAFF.

The chain is built from TRBV19 and TRBJ1-1; D remains ambiguous. The V end lost 1 base, the J end lost 6 bases, and 21 bases lay between the germline ends. Germline V gives CDR1 LNHDA, CDR2 SQIVND (reference sequence). The CDR3 totals 17 residues. The DNA for the CDR3 is TGTGCCAGTAGTATAGGGTCCGCAAGAAGATTACGCGCTGAAGCTTTCTTT. This sequence encodes CASSIGSARRLRAEAFF.

The chain carries TRBV15 and TRBJ2-5, with D perhaps given as TRBD1 or TRBD2 (5 bases each). V was pared by 0 bases and J by 5 bases, with 16 bases between. This CDR3 region has 16 residues. Germline V gives CDR1 LNHNV, CDR2 YYDKDF (reference sequence). The CDR3 nucleotides read TGTGCCACCAGCAGAGATAGGGGTGGGAGTGGTGAGACCCAGTACTTC. Protein: CATSRDRGGSGETQYF.

The rearrangement links TRBV28 to TRBJ1-2, with a tentative D call TRBD1 (5 bases). The ends were cut back, 6 bases at V and 9 bases at J, with 11 bases in the middle. The CDR3 length is 11 residues. Germline CDR1 is MDHEN and CDR2 is SYDVKM. DNA of the CDR3: TGTGCCAGCAGCCCAGACAGCCGCTACACCTTC. Its protein product is CASSPDSRYTF.

The genes are TRBV9 and TRBJ2-7; D ambiguous. With 4 bases removed from V and 2 bases from J, the gap between germline ends came to 16 bases. Germline CDR1 and CDR2: SGDLS and YYNGEE. This CDR3 comprises 15 residues. CDR3 nucleotides: TGTGCCAGCAGCTCCGGACGGACCCATACCTACGAGCAGTACTTC. Residues: CASSSGRTHTYEQYF.

This sequence joins TRBV6-5 and TRBJ2-3, with 11 bases lining up with TRBD2. After removal of 7 bases from V and 5 bases from J, the junction contained 8 bases not matched to a gene. The germline V gene encodes CDR1 MNHEY and CDR2 SVGAGI. The CDR3 spans 15 residues. This CDR3 reads CASTIAGGFGDTQYF. In nucleotides, the CDR3 is TGTGCCAGCACTATAGCGGGGGGGTTCGGAGATACGCAGTATTTT.

In this sample, this clone turned up once. This rearrangement joins TRBV15 to TRBJ2-3; the D gene is possibly TRBD2 (6 bases). The ends were cut back, 3 bases at V and 4 bases at J, with 14 bases in the middle. Germline loops: CDR1 LNHNV, CDR2 YYDKDF (reference sequence). CDR3 size: 15 residues. The CDR3 here is CATSSIGGPADTQYF. Here the CDR3 DNA reads TGTGCCACCAGCAGTATCGGGGGTCCGGCAGATACGCAGTATTTT.

This clone came up a few times. The chain couples TRBV7-2 to TRBJ2-5; no clear D gene. In germline, CDR1 is SGHTA, CDR2 FQGNSA. The CDR3 totals 17 residues. V lost 1 base and J 5 bases, leaving 20 bases between the germline ends. CDR3 region: CASSLGRLGPVGETQYF. The CDR3, as DNA: TGTGCCAGCAGCTTAGGGCGTTTGGGTCCTGTCGGGGAGACCCAGTACTTC.

J is TRBJ1-5 and V is TRBV10-3; D remains ambiguous. The germline V gene encodes CDR1 ENHRY and CDR2 SYGVKD. Trimming removed 10 bases at V and 5 bases at J, with 15 bases between. This CDR3 contains 13 residues. CDR3 loop: CATKQQEYQPQHF. The CDR3, as DNA: TGTGCCACAAAGCAACAAGAATATCAGCCCCAGCATTTT.

The chain combines TRBV19 with TRBJ1-3; D is undetermined. The CDR3 contains 14 residues. Germline CDR1 reads LNHDA; CDR2 reads SQIVND (reference sequence). V was shortened by 7 bases and J by 0 bases, with 10 bases between the two germline ends. This CDR3 reads CASTALSSGNTIYF. DNA of the CDR3: TGTGCCAGTACTGCCCTCAGCTCTGGAAACACCATATATTTT.

This sequence joins TRBV4-3 and TRBJ2-2; possibly TRBD1 for D (6 bases). Germline V gene lookup returns CDR1 LGHNA and CDR2 YSLEER. The CDR3 consists of 14 residues. Trimming left V 0 bases short and J 15 bases short, with 17 bases between. CDR3 region: CASSQDQSRGSVFF. The CDR3 nucleotides are TGCGCCAGCAGCCAAGATCAGAGCAGGGGTTCGGTGTTTTTT.

This sequence joins TRBV7-2 and TRBJ2-3; 14 bases fit TRBD2. CDR3 size: 17 residues. V shed 5 bases, J shed 2 bases, and the junction held 6 bases outside the gene matches. In germline, CDR1 is SGHTA, CDR2 FQGNSA. The CDR3 region is CASSKGLAGAYTDTQYF. In DNA form, the CDR3 reads TGTGCCAGCAGCAAGGGACTAGCGGGGGCGTACACAGATACGCAGTATTTT. Supplemented by reference TRBV7-2 and TRBJ2-3, the full variable domain reads GAGVSQSPSNKVTEKGKDVELRCDPISGHTALYWYRQSLGQGLEFLIYFQGNSAPDKSGLPSDRFSAERTGGSVSTLTIQRTQQEDSAVYLCASSKGLAGAYTDTQYFGPGTRLTVL.

V is TRBV25-1 and J is TRBJ1-1; 7 bases align to TRBD1. With 2 bases clipped from V and 1 base from J, the junction kept 10 bases outside the gene matches. The CDR3 sequence is 17 residues long. The germline V gene encodes CDR1 MGHDK and CDR2 SYGVNS. CDR3 sequence: CASSERIKTGKNTEAFF. The CDR3 nucleotides read TGTGCCAGCAGTGAAAGAATAAAGACAGGGAAGAACACTGAAGCTTTCTTT.

V usage is TRBV27 and J usage is TRBJ1-6; 7 bases align to TRBD1. Per the germline V gene, CDR1 is MNHEY and CDR2 is SMNVEV (reference sequence). V was pared by 4 bases and J by 14 bases, with 5 bases of the junction left unmatched. The CDR3 consists of 12 residues. CDR3 protein: CASSSTGTALHF. In DNA, the CDR3 is TGTGCCAGCAGTTCCACCGGGACAGCCCTCCACTTT.

This chain joins TRBV6-5 and TRBJ2-7; tentatively, D is TRBD1 (5 bases). CDR1 and CDR2 (germline): MNHEY, SVGAGI. The CDR3 runs to 13 residues. Trimming removed 7 bases at V and 3 bases at J, with 13 bases between. CDR3 sequence (DNA): TGTGCCAGCACCCAGGGTCTGGGCTACGAGCAGTACTTC. This translates into CASTQGLGYEQYF.

This chain joins TRBV6-1 and TRBJ1-5, with a possible D match to TRBD1 (6 bases). There are 16 residues in the CDR3. Germline values: CDR1 MNHNS, CDR2 SASEGT. V shed 0 bases and J shed 5 bases, with 14 bases lying between them. CDR3 in DNA: TGTGCCAGCAGTGAAGCGGGTGCAGGGGTCGATCAGCCCCAGCATTTT. This codes for CASSEAGAGVDQPQHF.

The rearrangement links TRBV7-8 to TRBJ1-5; unclear D gene. The CDR3 contains 20 residues. Germline CDR1 SGHVS, CDR2 FQNEAQ. V was shortened by 1 base and J by 0 bases, with 22 bases between the two germline ends. The CDR3 bases are TGTGCCAGCAGCTTAGATCAATCCGCCGGCCTAAACCCTAGCAATCAGCCCCAGCATTTT. It encodes CASSLDQSAGLNPSNQPQHF.

V usage is TRBV2 and J usage is TRBJ2-7, with TRBD1 matching 11 bases. The CDR3 is made up of 15 amino acids. In germline, CDR1 is SNHLY, CDR2 FYNNEI. J gave up 4 bases and V 6 bases, and 8 bases lay outside the gene matches. The CDR3 DNA follows: TGTGCCAGCAGGGGGGACAGGGGGAAACCATACGAGCAGTACTTC. Residues: CASRGDRGKPYEQYF.

The J gene is TRBJ1-2, the V gene TRBV7-9; D is undetermined. Trimming stripped 3 bases from V and 3 bases from J, with 11 bases between. Germline CDR1 is SEHNR and CDR2 is FQNEAQ (reference sequence). CDR3 length: 14 amino acids. The chain's CDR3 is CASSFEGTDYGYTF. Written as DNA, the CDR3 is TGTGCCAGCAGCTTTGAGGGTACGGACTATGGCTACACCTTC.

The V call is TRBV7-9, the J call TRBJ1-6, with TRBD1 matching over 9 bases. This CDR3 has 15 residues. Per germline, CDR1 SEHNR and CDR2 FQNEAQ (reference sequence). Germline trimming cut 5 bases from V and 8 bases from J; bases unmatched to any gene: 7. The DNA for the CDR3 is TGTGCCAGCAGCCCACGGACAGGGGACTATTCACCCCTCCACTTT. It is translated as CASSPRTGDYSPLHF.

The chain uses TRBV27 and TRBJ2-7; a weak D match, TRBD1 (6 bases). V lost 4 bases to trimming and J lost 4 bases, with 14 bases between them. The CDR3 covers 14 residues. The germline gives CDR1 MNHEY, CDR2 SMNVEV (reference sequence). Here the CDR3 reads CASSSDQGNYEQYF. CDR3 coding DNA: TGTGCCAGCAGTTCTGACCAGGGGAATTACGAGCAGTACTTC.

V is TRBV20-1 and J is TRBJ1-4; unclear D gene. CDR3 length: 14 residues. The germline V gene encodes CDR1 DFQATT and CDR2 SNEGSKA (reference sequence). The V end was cut by 3 bases, the J end by 0 bases, with 8 bases between. The CDR3, as DNA: TGCAGTGCTAGTGACCCCTCAACTAATGAAAAACTGTTTTTT. Protein sequence: CSASDPSTNEKLFF.